Listed here are 32 T cell receptor beta chains from one sample, sequenced in a study of T cell responses to AZD1222 COVID-19 vaccine. Only in-frame clones appear in the TCRdb table, and some are missing; sequencing was by immunoSEQ multiplex PCR. The sample lists 95,000 to 150,000 clones, roughly nine tenths occurring once. Sample: peripheral blood, taken on day 0 of AZD1222 vaccination. These receptors all stem from an adult in good health.

The chain employs TRBV9 and TRBJ2-7; TRBD2 matches at 7 bases. This CDR3 is built from 15 residues. Germline V gene data show CDR1 as SGDLS and CDR2 as YYNGEE. The junction had 8 bases not matched to a gene; V was cut back by 0 bases and J by 5 bases. The CDR3 here is CASSVEGGPRNEQYF. Written as DNA, the CDR3 is TGTGCCAGCAGCGTAGAGGGAGGGCCGAGAAACGAGCAGTACTTC.

This clone appeared a few times. V gene TRBV11-2 combines with J gene TRBJ1-4, with D hard to call. The CDR3 has 15 amino acids. Trimming stripped 5 bases from V and 8 bases from J, with 18 bases between. The germline V gene has CDR1 SGHAT and CDR2 FQNNGV. The CDR3 bases are TGTGCCAGCAGCGCGCTACGTGTGAGCGGCGAAAAACTGTTTTTT. Translated: CASSALRVSGEKLFF.

The V gene is TRBV5-1, the J gene TRBJ1-1; D unclear. Germline assignment: CDR1 SGHRS and CDR2 YFSETQ. The CDR3 has 14 amino acids. V gave up 1 base and J gave up 1 base, with 8 bases separating them. In DNA form, the CDR3 reads TGCGCCAGCAGCTTGATCGAGGCGAACACTGAAGCTTTCTTT. The encoded protein is CASSLIEANTEAFF.

The V and J genes are TRBV4-3 and TRBJ2-5, with D possibly TRBD1 on 6 matching bases. This CDR3 has 15 amino acids. V was trimmed by 0 bases and J by 5 bases, leaving 13 bases between them. Germline V gene lookup returns CDR1 LGHNA and CDR2 YSLEER. CDR3 residues: CASSQDHRQGETQYF. CDR3 DNA sequence: TGCGCCAGCAGCCAAGATCACAGGCAGGGGGAGACCCAGTACTTC.

This chain joins TRBV27 and TRBJ1-6; D possibly corresponds to TRBD1 (5 bases). V lost 2 bases and J 4 bases, leaving 9 bases between the germline ends. Germline V gives CDR1 MNHEY, CDR2 SMNVEV (reference sequence). This CDR3 region has 15 residues. CDR3 residues: CASSLGATYNSPLHF. The CDR3 DNA reads TGTGCCAGCAGTTTAGGGGCAACTTATAATTCACCCCTCCACTTT.

V and J are TRBV7-2 and TRBJ2-2; no clear D gene. CDR1 and CDR2 (germline): SGHTA, FQGNSA. The CDR3 runs 13 residues. V was pared by 3 bases and J by 7 bases, with 9 bases between. The CDR3 protein is CASSLLWGGELFF. The CDR3 DNA is TGTGCCAGCAGCTTGCTTTGGGGCGGGGAGCTGTTTTTT.

V is TRBV21-1 and J is TRBJ2-7; TRBD2 was called by the table and not checked on the DNA. TRBV21-1 is reported as a pseudogene. This CDR3 is 15 amino acids long. CDR3 bases: TGTGCCAGCAGCTTCCGGACTAGCGGGAGGTACGAGCAGTACTTC. The encoded protein is CASSFRTSGRYEQYF.

The chain has TRBV25-1 and TRBJ2-2; no firm D call. The V gene lost 7 bases and the J gene lost 4 bases, with 16 bases spanning the gap. The CDR3 extends over 15 amino acids. Germline V CDR1 and CDR2: MGHDK, SYGVNS. CDR3 loop: CASKAPTVGTGELFF. As DNA, the CDR3 is TGTGCCAGCAAAGCCCCCACCGTCGGCACCGGGGAGCTGTTTTTT.

The chain links TRBV5-1 to TRBJ1-4; a possible D gene is TRBD1 (5 bases). V lost 4 bases, J lost 8 bases, and 21 bases lay in between. Germline V gene data show CDR1 as SGHRS and CDR2 as YFSETQ. The CDR3 consists of 16 residues. The CDR3 here is CASSENGAGGLEKLFF. CDR3 nucleotides: TGCGCCAGCAGCGAAAACGGGGCAGGCGGGTTAGAAAAACTGTTTTTT.

This chain joins TRBV19 and TRBJ1-2; TRBD1 is a possible D gene (5 bases). CDR1 is LNHDA, CDR2 SQIVND, per germline (reference sequence). V lost 3 bases, J lost 8 bases, and 13 bases lay in between. This CDR3 region has 13 residues. The DNA of the CDR3 is TGTGCCAGTAGTATGGAGGGGCGTTGGGGCTACACCTTC. It encodes CASSMEGRWGYTF.

The CDR3 DNA sequence: TGTGCCAGCAGCGGCCCTGGGCTAGTTATAAAAGAGACCCAGTACTTC. Its protein is CASSGPGLVIKETQYF. The genes are TRBV7-8 and TRBJ2-5; D gene unclear. The germline V gene encodes CDR1 SGHVS and CDR2 FQNEAQ. V lost 5 bases, J lost 3 bases, and 19 bases lay in between. The CDR3 has 16 residues.

The chain couples TRBV10-3 to TRBJ2-3, with D possibly TRBD2 on 6 matching bases. CDR3 length: 19 residues. Looked up from germline, CDR1 is ENHRY and CDR2 is SYGVKD. Trimming took off 4 bases at V and 5 bases at J, with 28 bases between the two ends. The CDR3: CAISGTPSQTDGSGDTQYF. The DNA for the CDR3 is TGTGCCATCAGTGGGACCCCCTCCCAGACGGACGGGAGTGGAGATACGCAGTATTTT.

The V call is TRBV6-4, the J call TRBJ2-1; 9 bases map to TRBD2. J was trimmed by 6 bases and V by 5 bases; bases with no gene match: 5. Germline assignment: CDR1 MRHNA and CDR2 SNTAGT. This CDR3 contains 14 residues. The CDR3 sequence: CASSRTSASNEQFF. Here the CDR3 DNA reads TGTGCCAGCAGTAGGACTAGCGCTTCCAATGAGCAGTTCTTC.

This clone has just a few counts. V gene TRBV9 combines with J gene TRBJ2-5, with 10 bases that match TRBD2. Per the germline V gene, CDR1 is SGDLS and CDR2 is YYNGEE. The CDR3 has 15 amino acids. J lost 5 bases, V lost 0 bases, and 4 bases had no gene match. The CDR3 region has the DNA TGTGCCAGCAGCGTAGCTGCTAGCGGGAGTGAGACCCAGTACTTC. Translated, it gives CASSVAASGSETQYF.

This chain joins TRBV7-9 and TRBJ1-2, with 8 bases lining up with TRBD1. Germline assignment: CDR1 SEHNR and CDR2 FQNEAQ (reference sequence). Trimming removed 5 bases from V and 4 bases from J; junction bases left unmatched: 9. The CDR3 covers 15 residues. CDR3: CASSRQGRHAYGYTF. The CDR3 DNA reads as TGTGCCAGCAGCCGACAGGGGCGTCACGCCTATGGCTACACCTTC.

The CDR3 DNA sequence: TGTGCCACCTACCCAGGGGAGCAGTACTTC. Translated, it gives CATYPGEQYF. The rearrangement links TRBV2 to TRBJ2-7, with D possibly TRBD1 on 5 matching bases. Germline CDR1 reads SNHLY; CDR2 reads FYNNEI. The CDR3 runs 10 residues. V lost 10 bases and J lost 7, with 11 bases in between.

This chain links TRBV27 with TRBJ2-4, with D tentatively TRBD2 (5 bases). Germline V CDR1 and CDR2: MNHEY, SMNVEV (reference sequence). The V gene lost 6 bases and the J gene lost 6 bases, with 18 bases spanning the gap. The CDR3 consists of 15 residues. This chain's CDR3 is CASSQDGGLRNIQYF. Here the CDR3 DNA reads TGTGCCAGCAGCCAAGATGGCGGGTTGAGAAACATTCAGTACTTC.

The chain uses TRBV19 and TRBJ2-7, with TRBD2 matching over 8 bases. The CDR3 has 15 residues. Per germline, CDR1 LNHDA and CDR2 SQIVND (reference sequence). V lost 3 bases to trimming and J lost 0 bases; unmatched junction nucleotides: 4. In DNA, the CDR3 is TGTGCCAGTAGTATTAGCGGGAAAAGCTCCTACGAGCAGTACTTC. It specifies CASSISGKSSYEQYF.

This clone has a handful of counts. This chain connects TRBV27 to TRBJ1-3, with D unresolved. V lost 6 bases to trimming and J lost 1 base, with 7 bases between them. The germline V gene has CDR1 MNHEY and CDR2 SMNVEV (reference sequence). The CDR3 is made up of 13 amino acids. The CDR3 here is CASRHASGNTIYF. The CDR3 coding sequence is TGTGCCAGCAGGCATGCATCTGGAAACACCATATATTTT.

The chain employs TRBV6-5 and TRBJ1-1; D call uncertain. Germline values: CDR1 MNHEY, CDR2 SVGAGI. The V and J ends lost 7 bases and 1 base respectively, with 10 bases between them. This CDR3 has 13 residues. CDR3 nucleotide sequence: TGTGCCAGCAAAGGGTTGTCGAACACTGAAGCTTTCTTT. Protein product: CASKGLSNTEAFF.

This chain joins TRBV28 and TRBJ1-1, with TRBD1 matching 9 bases. CDR3 size: 15 residues. V lost 5 bases to trimming and J lost 5 bases; unmatched junction nucleotides: 9. The germline V gene has CDR1 MDHEN and CDR2 SYDVKM. CDR3 loop: CASSATQGARTEAFF. The DNA for the CDR3 is TGTGCCAGCAGTGCAACACAGGGGGCCCGGACTGAAGCTTTCTTT.

The chain is built from TRBV7-6 and TRBJ2-1, with 10 bases identical to TRBD2. Looked up from germline, CDR1 is SGHVS and CDR2 is FNYEAQ. V was pared by 5 bases and J by 2 bases, with 3 bases of the junction left unmatched. The CDR3 runs to 15 residues. The CDR3 protein is CASSLGLAAYNEQFF. CDR3 in DNA: TGTGCCAGCAGCCTAGGACTAGCGGCCTACAATGAGCAGTTCTTC.

This clone was detected once. V gene TRBV7-9 combines with J gene TRBJ1-2, with D possibly being TRBD1 (5 bases). The germline V gene encodes CDR1 SEHNR and CDR2 FQNEAQ (reference sequence). The V gene lost 5 bases and the J gene lost 2 bases, with 18 bases spanning the gap. The CDR3 is 16 amino acids. The CDR3 nucleotides read TGTGCCAGCAGCGGCCCGACGGGACGGAAAAACTATGGCTACACCTTC. Its protein product is CASSGPTGRKNYGYTF. Full variable domain (rest looked up from reference TRBV7-9 and TRBJ1-2): DTGVSQNPRHKITKRGQNVTFRCDPISEHNRLYWYRQTLGQGPEFLTYFQNEAQLEKSRLLSDRFSAERPKGSFSTLEIQRTEQGDSAMYLCASSGPTGRKNYGYTFGSGTRLTVV.

V usage is TRBV5-5 and J usage is TRBJ2-5; D not certain. The CDR3 covers 15 residues. With 4 bases removed from V and 2 bases from J, the gap between germline ends came to 15 bases. Germline V gene sequence: CDR1 SGHKS, CDR2 YYEKEE (reference sequence). Here the CDR3 reads CASSADTSQQETQYF. CDR3 coding DNA: TGTGCCAGCAGCGCTGACACCTCCCAACAAGAGACCCAGTACTTC.

The gene calls are TRBV2 and TRBJ2-7; D not certain. The CDR3 contains 13 residues. V lost 4 bases to trimming and J lost 1 base, with 8 bases between them. Germline CDR1 SNHLY, CDR2 FYNNEI. CDR3 nucleotide sequence: TGTGCCAGCAGTGTTATTCCGTCCTACGAGCAGTACTTC. Residues: CASSVIPSYEQYF.

The chain links TRBV28 to TRBJ1-5, with D uncertain. Trimming pared 2 bases from V and 2 bases from J, leaving 10 bases between. The CDR3 contains 15 residues. Germline V lookup: CDR1 MDHEN, CDR2 SYDVKM. The CDR3 loop is CASSLAAEGNQPQHF. The CDR3 DNA is TGTGCCAGCAGTTTAGCAGCGGAAGGCAATCAGCCCCAGCATTTT.

This clone showed up just a few times. This chain connects TRBV28 to TRBJ2-7; the D call may be TRBD1 or TRBD2 (6 bases each). The ends were cut back, 3 bases at V and 5 bases at J, with 14 bases in the middle. Germline CDR1 MDHEN, CDR2 SYDVKM. This CDR3 has 14 residues. This CDR3 reads CASSFEGGPNEQYF. In nucleotides, the CDR3 is TGTGCCAGCAGTTTTGAGGGGGGCCCCAACGAGCAGTACTTC.

The chain couples TRBV29-1 to TRBJ2-1, with 12 positions matching TRBD2. V was pared by 4 bases and J by 3 bases, with 7 bases of the junction left unmatched. The germline V gene encodes CDR1 SQVTM and CDR2 ANQGSEA. This CDR3 is 16 amino acids long. As DNA, the CDR3 is TGCAGCGTTGTATGGCTAGCGGGAGGGGTCTACAATGAGCAGTTCTTC. This gives the protein CSVVWLAGGVYNEQFF.

J is TRBJ2-5 and V is TRBV7-2, with D perhaps TRBD1 or TRBD2 (5 bases each). The germline gives CDR1 SGHTA, CDR2 FQGNSA. The CDR3 loop spans 16 amino acids. With 5 bases removed from V and 5 bases from J, the gap between germline ends came to 21 bases. CDR3 amino acids: CASSPPEGRVGETQYF. The CDR3 nucleotides read TGTGCCAGCAGCCCCCCAGAGGGACGGGTTGGGGAGACCCAGTACTTC.

This chain uses TRBV5-4 with TRBJ2-2; a weak D match, TRBD1 (6 bases). The germline CDR1 and CDR2 sequences are SGHNT and YYREEE (reference sequence). With 4 bases removed from V and 5 bases from J, the gap between germline ends came to 18 bases. The CDR3 totals 16 residues. The CDR3 here is CASSHMNNRETGELFF. For the CDR3, the DNA is TGTGCCAGCAGCCACATGAACAACAGGGAGACCGGGGAGCTGTTTTTT.

In this sample, this clone turned up once. The chain is built from TRBV30 and TRBJ1-1; D gene unclear. The CDR3 covers 10 residues. Germline V CDR1 and CDR2: GTSNPN, SVGIG (reference sequence). The ends were cut back, 4 bases at V and 7 bases at J, with 7 bases in the middle. This chain's CDR3 is CAWIRVEAFF. The CDR3 DNA reads TGTGCCTGGATAAGGGTTGAAGCTTTCTTT.

This sequence joins TRBV18 and TRBJ2-1, with TRBD1 matching 7 bases. CDR3 length: 15 amino acids. Germline V lookup: CDR1 KGHSH, CDR2 LQKENI. Germline trimming cut 2 bases from V and 5 bases from J; bases unmatched to any gene: 6. The chain's CDR3 is CASSPGVQGDNEQFF. In nucleotides, the CDR3 is TGTGCCAGCTCACCAGGGGTCCAGGGGGACAATGAGCAGTTCTTC.